A single sample is the source of the 4 T cell receptor beta chains below, sequenced in a study of T cells in narcolepsy (dated by TCRdb to the late 2010s). Library generation was performed with the immunoSEQ multiplex PCR assay. Not all clones reach the TCRdb copy of this immuneACCESS table, which keeps in-frame sequences only. Checked studies attribute under half of the gap to unresolved V genes and leave the rest unexplained. The sample profile shows under 35,000 clones; roughly four fifths of them were found once. The ten top clones hold about 0.66% of the sample. Sequencing input: memory (CD45RA-) CD4+ T cells from blood. According to the study, the label for this sample's cell subset or site signals: memory T cells sorted ex vivo from peripheral blood. The receptors here all came from a human donor in good health.

This clone was counted a single time. This chain connects TRBV6-1 to TRBJ1-3, with unresolved D. CDR3 size: 14 residues. The germline CDR1 and CDR2 sequences are MNHNS and SASEGT. V lost 6 bases, J lost 0 bases, and 9 bases lay in between. CDR3: CASSPRNSGNTIYF. Written as DNA, the CDR3 is TGTGCCAGCAGCCCCCGCAACTCTGGAAACACCATATATTTT.

The chain has TRBV7-9 and TRBJ1-2; 11 bases match TRBD1. V lost 1 base to trimming and J lost 6 bases; unmatched junction nucleotides: 1. CDR3 length: 14 amino acids. Germline loops: CDR1 SEHNR, CDR2 FQNEAQ (reference sequence). The CDR3 loop is CASSLGTGGDGYTF. In nucleotides, the CDR3 is TGTGCCAGCAGCTTAGGGACAGGGGGCGATGGCTACACCTTC.

This chain uses TRBV10-2 with TRBJ1-1; D possibly corresponds to TRBD1 (6 bases). Trimming removed 6 bases from V and 5 bases from J, with 13 bases in between. The germline V gene encodes CDR1 WSHSY and CDR2 SAAADI. The CDR3 extends over 13 amino acids. The CDR3, as DNA: TGCGCCAGCAGGTCAGGGGTGTATACTGAAGCTTTCTTT. It encodes CASRSGVYTEAFF.

The gene calls are TRBV4-1 and TRBJ1-5; no definite D call. With 0 bases removed from V and 9 bases from J, the gap between germline ends came to 15 bases. The CDR3 is made up of 15 amino acids. Germline assignment: CDR1 MGHRA and CDR2 YSYEKL. CDR3: CASSQEHPNSGPQHF. CDR3 nucleotides: TGCGCCAGCAGCCAAGAGCACCCCAATTCGGGGCCCCAGCATTTT.